Below, 2 T cell receptor beta chains from the same sample are listed, as sequenced in a study of cytomegalovirus exposure and HLA in healthy donors. The PCR was carried out with 60 Vbeta primers and 13 Jbeta primers. The repertoire was sequenced with immunoSEQ multiplex PCR; TCRdb's copy has only in-frame clones and lacks some. The sample has approximately 180,000 clones, 77% seen once. Sample: PBMCs. The receptors shown here come from a woman aged 55 to 70 in good health and CMV-seropositive.

The V and J genes are TRBV28 and TRBJ1-1; D is perhaps TRBD1 (5 bases). V lost 8 bases and J 1 base, leaving 20 bases between the germline ends. Germline V gives CDR1 MDHEN, CDR2 SYDVKM. The CDR3 is made up of 16 amino acids. The CDR3 is CASGVLFIGANTEAFF. CDR3 bases: TGTGCCAGCGGAGTGCTTTTTATTGGGGCGAACACTGAAGCTTTCTTT.

V gene TRBV5-1 combines with J gene TRBJ2-2, with a possible D match to TRBD1 (5 bases). With 0 bases removed from V and 6 bases from J, the gap between germline ends came to 12 bases. Germline values: CDR1 SGHRS, CDR2 YFSETQ. The CDR3 has 15 residues. The CDR3 loop reads CASSLVVGAAGELFF. The CDR3 nucleotides are TGCGCCAGCAGCTTGGTTGTAGGGGCTGCCGGGGAGCTGTTTTTT. Full variable domain (outside the CDR3, taken from reference TRBV5-1 and TRBJ2-2): KAGVTQTPRYLIKTRGQQVTLSCSPISGHRSVSWYQQTPGQGLQFLFEYFSETQRNKGNFPGRFSGRQFSNSRSEMNVSTLELGDSALYLCASSLVVGAAGELFFGEGSRLTVL.